The present T cell receptor beta chain was sequenced within a study of ipilimumab plus nivolumab after autologous stem cell transplantation. Here immunoSEQ multiplex PCR was the method, and the copy in TCRdb shows in-frame clones only, minus some. This table has over 80,000 clones, 75% to 85% appearing once. Ipilimumab, 1 mg/kg, started 14 to 28 days after autologous transplant. The sample here was PBMCs, taken in a trial of ipilimumab plus nivolumab as post-transplant consolidation. The clonotype originates from a male donor with diffuse large B-cell lymphoma.

In nucleotides, the CDR3 is TGTGCCATCAGTGGGGCTAGCGGGGGCCAAGAGACCCAGTACTTC. Translation gives CAISGASGGQETQYF. The gene calls are TRBV10-3 and TRBJ2-5; TRBD2 aligns across 10 bases. The germline V gene encodes CDR1 ENHRY and CDR2 SYGVKD. The length of the CDR3 is 15 residues. The V and J ends lost 4 bases and 1 base, in that order; junction bases with no gene match: 3.